What follows are 18 T cell receptor beta chains derived from one specimen sequenced in a study of T cells in Graves' hyperthyroidism and ophthalmopathy. Authors of the study amplified TCR beta CDR3 regions from RNA transcripts. Initially, a first-round RT-PCR of the TCR CDR3 employed the HTBI primer set. MiXCR, run by TCRdb on the multiplex PCR reads, gives a single entry per CDR3 protein. The sample contains more than 300,000 distinct CDR3 sequences, approximately 18% of which appear only once. Input material: blood. All receptors derive from a woman between 25 and 40 years old with Graves' hyperthyroidism that later progressed to Graves' ophthalmopathy.

This clonotype was recorded at least ten times. The rearrangement uses TRBV6-1 and TRBJ1-4; 7 bases are a match to TRBD1. Germline V CDR1 and CDR2: MNHNS, SASEGT. Losses at the gene ends were 4 bases for V and 5 bases for J; bases not matched to a gene: 4. The CDR3 is 14 residues long. CDR3 sequence (DNA): TGTGCCAGCAGTGGGACAGGTGAAAATGAAAAACTGTTTTTT. This gives the protein CASSGTGENEKLFF.

The chain is built from TRBV6-1 and TRBJ1-6; perhaps TRBD1 as D (5 bases). Germline CDR1 reads MNHNS; CDR2 reads SASEGT. This CDR3 has 14 amino acids. Trimming removed 6 bases from V and 4 bases from J, with 10 bases in between. CDR3 sequence (DNA): TGTGCCAGCAGCGGGGGGGAATATAATTCACCCCTCCACTTT. Residues: CASSGGEYNSPLHF.

This chain uses TRBV6-6 with TRBJ1-1, with D possibly matching TRBD1 (6 bases). The ends were cut back, 0 bases at V and 2 bases at J, with 10 bases in the middle. Germline CDR1 reads MNHNY; CDR2 reads SVGAGI (reference sequence). The CDR3 contains 15 residues. The CDR3 DNA sequence: TGTGCCAGCAGTTACTCGGGGGGGCCCAACACTGAAGCTTTCTTT. Protein: CASSYSGGPNTEAFF.

The sample holds many counts of this clonotype. This rearrangement joins TRBV6-6 to TRBJ2-1; 9 bases are shared with TRBD1. From germline, CDR1 is MNHNY and CDR2 SVGAGI (reference sequence). The V and J ends lost 1 base and 6 bases, in that order; junction bases with no gene match: 1. The CDR3 consists of 14 residues. The CDR3 region has the DNA TGTGCCAGCAGTTACTGGGACAGGGTCAATGAGCAGTTCTTC. The encoded protein is CASSYWDRVNEQFF.

This clonotype was seen many times. The chain combines TRBV3-1 with TRBJ1-2; perhaps TRBD1 as D (5 bases). The V gene lost 1 base and the J gene lost 8 bases, with 11 bases spanning the gap. The CDR3 runs to 13 residues. The germline V gene has CDR1 LGHDT and CDR2 YNNKEL (reference sequence). CDR3 DNA: TGTGCCAGCAGCCAAGCGGGGGAAGGCGGCTACACCTTC. Residues: CASSQAGEGGYTF.

This clonotype was observed a few times. The rearrangement links TRBV4-2 to TRBJ1-1; 9 nucleotides align to TRBD1. The CDR3 has 14 residues. Trimming removed 2 bases from V and 4 bases from J; junction bases left unmatched: 2. The germline CDR1 and CDR2 sequences are LGHNA and YNFKEQ. Here the CDR3 reads CASSQQQGATEAFF. The DNA for the CDR3 is TGTGCCAGCAGCCAACAACAGGGGGCCACTGAAGCTTTCTTT.

The genes are TRBV5-1 and TRBJ2-2, with 8 bases that match TRBD1. Germline V lookup: CDR1 SGHRS, CDR2 YFSETQ. V trimming: 4 bases; J trimming: 4 bases; junction bases outside the gene matches: 9. The CDR3 is made up of 16 amino acids. The CDR3 spells CASSGDRSASTGELFF. CDR3 nucleotide sequence: TGCGCCAGCAGCGGGGACAGGAGCGCGAGCACCGGGGAGCTGTTTTTT.

This clonotype was detected many times. A read error may account for a junction end that differs from germline. This rearrangement joins TRBV28 to TRBJ1-3; D is unclear. There are 17 residues in the CDR3. Per germline, CDR1 MDHEN and CDR2 SYDVKM. The CDR3 reads CASRLSQRPGPGNTIYF. The CDR3 DNA reads as TGTGCCAGCAGATTATCACAGAGACCGGGTCCTGGAAACACCATATATTTT.

This clonotype has just a few counts. Given a much more abundant clone one base away, this may be a read error. In this CDR3 the conserved last residue, phenylalanine or tryptophan, is missing, so a read error is likely. This chain uses TRBV2 with TRBJ1-2; 11 positions match TRBD1. The CDR3 runs to 17 residues. CDR1 and CDR2 from the germline V gene are SNHLY and FYNNEI. Trimming at V came to 6 bases and at J to 5 bases, leaving 14 bases not matched to a gene. CDR3: CASSLPGQGEKSYGYTL. CDR3 DNA: TGTGCCAGCAGCTTACCGGGACAGGGGGAAAAAAGTTATGGCTACACCCTC.

This clonotype was picked up many times. The chain recombines TRBV2 with TRBJ2-3; the D gene is possibly TRBD2 (6 bases). The CDR3 runs 15 residues. The germline gives CDR1 SNHLY, CDR2 FYNNEI. The ends were cut back, 8 bases at V and 0 bases at J, with 15 bases in the middle. The CDR3 DNA sequence: TGTGCCAGCGGGGGGACTGCCCCCAGCACAGATACGCAGTATTTT. Amino acid sequence: CASGGTAPSTDTQYF.

This clonotype was counted at least ten times. The chain carries TRBV27 and TRBJ2-5; the match to TRBD2 covers 9 bases. Trimming cost V 7 bases and J 5 bases; bases outside gene matches: 8. Germline CDR1 is MNHEY and CDR2 is SMNVEV (reference sequence). CDR3 length: 14 amino acids. CDR3 sequence reads: CASTPSGAWETQYF. CDR3 nucleotide sequence: TGTGCCAGCACCCCTAGCGGGGCCTGGGAGACCCAGTACTTC.

Note on this clonotype: This may arise from a read error, as a much more abundant clone is one base away. This chain connects TRBV5-1 to TRBJ2-7; a possible D gene is TRBD1 (5 bases). The length of the CDR3 is 14 residues. Germline V gene sequence: CDR1 SGHRS, CDR2 YFSETQ. V gave up 10 bases and J gave up 3 bases, with 20 bases separating them. CDR3 coding DNA: TGCGCCCGCAAACGGACATCAGGTAACTACGAGCAGTACTTC. Its protein is CARKRTSGNYEQYF.

Many counts were recorded for this clonotype. The chain carries TRBV28 and TRBJ1-1, with D tentatively TRBD1 (6 bases). The germline gives CDR1 MDHEN, CDR2 SYDVKM. CDR3 length: 18 amino acids. Trimming took 5 bases from V and 5 from J, leaving 27 bases between them. CDR3 loop: CASSLRVGGALRTTEAFF. In nucleotides, the CDR3 is TGTGCCAGCAGTCTTAGGGTGGGGGGGGCGCTAAGGACGACTGAAGCTTTCTTT. Full variable domain (remainder filled in from reference TRBV28 and TRBJ1-1): DVKVTQSSRYLVKRTGEKVFLECVQDMDHENMFWYRQDPGLGLRLIYFSYDVKMKEKGDIPEGYSVSREKKERFSLILESASTNQTSMYLCASSLRVGGALRTTEAFFGQGTRLTVV.

This sequence joins TRBV28 and TRBJ1-5; D unclear. The CDR3 is made up of 14 amino acids. CDR1 and CDR2 from the germline V gene are MDHEN and SYDVKM. V shed 5 bases and J shed 2 bases, with 10 bases lying between them. The CDR3 DNA is TGTGCCAGCAGTCCCCATGGGGGCAATCAGCCCCAGCATTTT. Its protein is CASSPHGGNQPQHF.

Turning to this clonotype: This clone may be a read error of a much larger clone one base away. V usage is TRBV27 and J usage is TRBJ1-5; D is possibly TRBD1 (6 bases). The length of the CDR3 is 14 residues. The V gene's germline CDR1 is MNHEY and CDR2 SMNVEV (reference sequence). The V end was cut by 6 bases, the J end by 8 bases, with 17 bases between. This CDR3 reads CASSCRDTGEPQHF. CDR3 nucleotide sequence: TGTGCCAGCAGCTGCAGGGACACCGGTGAGCCCCAGCATTTT.

This clonotype has a count of ten or more. The chain combines TRBV2 with TRBJ2-5, with D perhaps matching TRBD2 (6 bases). V was pared by 7 bases and J by 7 bases, with 16 bases between. Germline CDR1 is SNHLY and CDR2 is FYNNEI. This CDR3 is 13 amino acids long. The CDR3: CASNYGGMGTQYF. The CDR3 DNA reads TGTGCCAGCAATTATGGGGGGATGGGGACCCAGTACTTC.

This clonotype was picked up many times. V is TRBV27 and J is TRBJ2-7; D tentatively fits TRBD1 or TRBD2 (5 bases each). There are 14 residues in the CDR3. The germline CDR1 and CDR2 sequences are MNHEY and SMNVEV (reference sequence). V was shortened by 5 bases and J by 3 bases, with 14 bases between the two germline ends. CDR3 nucleotide sequence: TGTGCCAGCAGTCAACCGGGACCGATCTACGAGCAGTACTTC. It codes for CASSQPGPIYEQYF.

This clonotype was counted many times. The CDR3 loop reads CSVDEWQGSYEQFF. Here the CDR3 DNA reads TGCAGCGTTGATGAGTGGCAGGGGAGTTATGAGCAGTTCTTC. This chain uses TRBV29-1 with TRBJ2-1, with a possible D match to TRBD1 (6 bases). V was cut by 3 bases and J by 8 bases, with 17 bases left in between. Germline CDR1 is SQVTM and CDR2 is ANQGSEA. The CDR3 runs to 14 residues.